The T cell receptor beta chain under discussion was sequenced for a study of T-cell memory formation after mild COVID-19. Study context: TCR clustering was largely donor specific.

The study, taken as a whole, reports: A balance of CD4 and CD8 characterized clones contracting day 15 to 85, whereas later expanders leaned CD4+.

This clonotype was observed a few times. What it recognizes is unknown. TCRdb recomputed calls from the 5' RACE reads with MiXCR, one row per CDR3 protein. The data contain 140,000 or so distinct CDR3 sequences, 6% of them singletons. The sequenced sample was PBMCs or a T cell subset sorted from them (not recorded which). This receptor was obtained from an adult woman who had mild COVID-19 (a few samples of this study predate the infection). Cell type and time point are not known.

The CDR3 DNA is TGTGCCAGCAGCCCCAGCGTGGGACCCCCCTACGAGCAGTACTTC. Translating gives CASSPSVGPPYEQYF. The rearrangement uses TRBV7-2 and TRBJ2-7, with D possibly called TRBD1 or TRBD2 (5 bases each). CDR1 is SGHTA and CDR2 is FQGNSA in the germline V gene. The CDR3 is 15 residues long. The germline V and J ends were trimmed by 5 bases and 2 bases, with 16 bases remaining between them.